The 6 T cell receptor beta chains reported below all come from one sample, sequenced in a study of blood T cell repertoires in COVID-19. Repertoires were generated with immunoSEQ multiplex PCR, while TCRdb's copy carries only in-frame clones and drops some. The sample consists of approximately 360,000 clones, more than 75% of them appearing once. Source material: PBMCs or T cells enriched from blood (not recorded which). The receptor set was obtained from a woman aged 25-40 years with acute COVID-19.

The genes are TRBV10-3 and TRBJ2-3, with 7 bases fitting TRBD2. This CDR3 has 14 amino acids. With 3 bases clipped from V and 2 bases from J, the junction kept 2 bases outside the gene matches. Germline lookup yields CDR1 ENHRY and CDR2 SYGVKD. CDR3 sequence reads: CAISEQRDTDTQYF. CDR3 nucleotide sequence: TGTGCCATCAGTGAACAGCGGGACACAGATACGCAGTATTTT.

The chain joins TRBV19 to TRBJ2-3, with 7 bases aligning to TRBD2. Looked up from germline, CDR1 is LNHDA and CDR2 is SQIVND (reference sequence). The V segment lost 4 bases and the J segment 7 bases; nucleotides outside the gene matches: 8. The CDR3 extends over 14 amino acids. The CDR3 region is CASSTGGGLYTQYF. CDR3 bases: TGTGCCAGTAGTACTGGCGGGGGTCTGTATACGCAGTATTTT.

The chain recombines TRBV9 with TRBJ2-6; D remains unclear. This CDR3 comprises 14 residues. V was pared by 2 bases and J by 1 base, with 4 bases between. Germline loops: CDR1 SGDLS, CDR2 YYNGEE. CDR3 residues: CASSVQSGANVLTF. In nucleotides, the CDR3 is TGTGCCAGCAGCGTTCAGTCTGGGGCCAACGTCCTGACTTTC.

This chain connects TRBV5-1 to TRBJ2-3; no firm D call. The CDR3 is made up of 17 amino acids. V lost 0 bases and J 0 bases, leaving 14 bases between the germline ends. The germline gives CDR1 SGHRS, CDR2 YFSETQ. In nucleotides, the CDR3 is TGCGCCAGCAGCTTGGGAGCAGGCCGTCAGAGCACAGATACGCAGTATTTT. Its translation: CASSLGAGRQSTDTQYF.

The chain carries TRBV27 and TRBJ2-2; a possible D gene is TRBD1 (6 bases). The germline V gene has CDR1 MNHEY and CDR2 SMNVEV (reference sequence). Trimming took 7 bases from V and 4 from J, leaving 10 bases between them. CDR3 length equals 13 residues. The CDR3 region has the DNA TGTGCCAGCAACGACAGGCGCACCGGGGAGCTGTTTTTT. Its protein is CASNDRRTGELFF.

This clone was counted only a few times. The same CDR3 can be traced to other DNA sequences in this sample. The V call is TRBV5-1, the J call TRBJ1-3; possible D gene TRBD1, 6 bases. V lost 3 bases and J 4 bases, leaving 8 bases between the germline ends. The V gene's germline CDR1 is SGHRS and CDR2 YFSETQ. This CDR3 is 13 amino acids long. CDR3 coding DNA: TGCGCCAGCAGCTCCGGACAGGGAAACACCATATATTTT. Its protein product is CASSSGQGNTIYF.